This is a list of T cell receptor beta chains from one sample in a study of T cell responses to AZD1222 COVID-19 vaccine. Some clones are missing from TCRdb's copy, which holds only in-frame ones; the method was immunoSEQ multiplex PCR. Of 160,000 or so clones listed, approximately 90% are singletons. Sequencing used peripheral blood, obtained on day 0 of AZD1222 vaccination. Receptor source: an adult in good health. CDR3s include the opening cysteine and the closing phenylalanine or tryptophan. The D gene is left open where the match is weak. The size entry is marked missing in some rows and otherwise reads once, few, many or a size class.

j_call v_call clone_size cdr3_length d_call cdr3_aa cdr3_nt
TRBJ2-2 TRBV30 NA 15 NA CAWSVGWTLTGELFF TGTGCCTGGAGTGTGGGATGGACTTTAACCGGGGAGCTGTTTTTT
TRBJ2-3 TRBV18 NA 12 NA CASSPFTDTQYF TGTGCCAGCTCACCCTTCACAGATACGCAGTATTTT
TRBJ2-4 TRBV28 NA 11 NA CASRGLGIQYF TGTGCCAGCAGGGGCCTCGGCATTCAGTACTTC
TRBJ1-1 TRBV2 once 13 TRBD1 CATRQGLNTEAFF TGTGCCACACGACAGGGGTTGAACACTGAAGCTTTCTTT
TRBJ1-5 TRBV18 NA 13 NA CASSPQGGQPQHF TGTGCCAGCTCACCACAGGGTGGTCAGCCCCAGCATTTT
TRBJ2-2 TRBV10-3 once 15 NA CAISEEAGPRGELFF TGTGCCATCAGTGAAGAGGCAGGCCCCCGGGGGGAGCTGTTTTTT
TRBJ1-5 TRBV6-1 NA 16 NA CASSEGLMEAYQPQHF TGTGCCAGCAGCGAAGGACTGATGGAAGCCTATCAGCCCCAGCATTTT
TRBJ1-1 TRBV28 NA 15 NA CASPPRTEMNTEAFF TGTGCCAGCCCCCCCCGGACAGAGATGAACACTGAAGCTTTCTTT
TRBJ1-3 TRBV9 NA 16 NA CASSGTGAARGNTIYF TGTGCCAGCAGCGGAACGGGGGCCGCCAGGGGAAACACCATATATTTT
TRBJ2-5 TRBV7-2 NA 11 NA CASSSDETQYF TGTGCCAGCAGCTCCGATGAGACCCAGTACTTC
TRBJ1-2 TRBV7-9 NA 12 NA CASSLSPNGYTF TGTGCCAGCAGCTTAAGTCCCAATGGCTACACCTTC
TRBJ2-3 TRBV28 NA 14 NA CASTRDGYTDTQYF TGTGCCAGCACCCGGGACGGTTACACAGATACGCAGTATTTT